This TCR beta chain came from a study of T cell changes during pregnancy in multiple sclerosis. Assay used: immunoSEQ multiplex PCR; TCRdb lists only in-frame clones, some missing. This table holds 90,000 to 95,000 clones, 90% to 95% found once. Here the sequenced sample was peripheral blood, taken in the first trimester of pregnancy. This receptor was obtained from a female donor with multiple sclerosis, enrolled in a pregnancy study.

CDR3 amino acids: CASSLTGDSGNTIYF. As DNA, the CDR3 is TGTGCCAGCTCGTTGACAGGGGACTCTGGAAACACCATATATTTT. The chain has TRBV18 and TRBJ1-3, with 8 bases identical to TRBD1. The V and J ends lost 6 bases and 0 bases, in that order; junction bases with no gene match: 4. This CDR3 region has 15 residues. Per germline, CDR1 KGHSH and CDR2 LQKENI.